This is a list of T cell receptor beta chains from one sample in a study of identical twins. TCRdb reprocessed the 5' RACE reads with MiXCR, giving one entry per CDR3 protein. The sample lists 400,000 to 500,000 distinct CDR3 sequences, roughly 18% occurring once. Sequencing used naive T cells sorted from blood. These receptors all come from a man aged 50-60 years in good health. The CDR3 runs from the conserved cysteine through the conserved F or W. The order of the fields is V gene, J gene, D gene, clone size, CDR3 protein, CDR3 DNA. A D gene is named only where the DNA matches it firmly. Part of the rows lack a size; the others show once, few, many or a class for expanded clones.

V gene: TRBV4-3; J gene: TRBJ2-7; D gene: TRBD2; clone size: -; CDR3 protein: CASSQGTSGSSPYEQYF; CDR3 DNA: TGCGCCAGCAGCCAGGGGACTAGCGGGAGTTCCCCCTACGAGCAGTACTTC
V gene: TRBV5-1; J gene: TRBJ1-6; D gene: -; clone size: -; CDR3 protein: CASKEGEYNSPLHF; CDR3 DNA: TGCGCCAGCAAGGAAGGGGAATATAATTCACCCCTCCACTTT
V gene: TRBV20-1; J gene: TRBJ2-1; D gene: TRBD1; clone size: many; CDR3 protein: CSARADGTGKYNEQFF; CDR3 DNA: TGCAGTGCTAGAGCCGACGGGACAGGGAAATACAATGAGCAGTTCTTC
V gene: TRBV6-1; J gene: TRBJ2-3; D gene: TRBD2; clone size: -; CDR3 protein: CASNEAGAEDTQYF; CDR3 DNA: TGTGCCAGCAATGAAGCGGGAGCTGAAGATACGCAGTATTTT
V gene: TRBV6-2/TRBV6-3; J gene: TRBJ2-2; D gene: TRBD2; clone size: -; CDR3 protein: CASSYGRGTSTGELFF; CDR3 DNA: TGTGCCAGCAGTTACGGAAGAGGGACTAGCACCGGGGAGCTGTTTTTT
V gene: TRBV5-1; J gene: TRBJ2-3; D gene: TRBD1; clone size: -; CDR3 protein: CASSLDRGRIDTQYF; CDR3 DNA: TGCGCCAGCAGCCTAGACAGGGGGCGCATAGATACGCAGTATTTT
V gene: TRBV28; J gene: TRBJ1-5; D gene: TRBD1; clone size: -; CDR3 protein: CASSTNRGRFGNSIGNQPQHF; CDR3 DNA: TGTGCCAGCAGTACCAACAGGGGGCGATTTGGAAATAGCATTGGCAATCAGCCCCAGCATTTT
V gene: TRBV4-2; J gene: TRBJ2-1; D gene: -; clone size: many; CDR3 protein: CARGRNEQFF; CDR3 DNA: TGTGCCAGAGGACGCAATGAGCAGTTCTTC
V gene: TRBV6-2/TRBV6-3; J gene: TRBJ2-2; D gene: -; clone size: many; CDR3 protein: CASSLPIIGELFF; CDR3 DNA: TGTGCCAGCAGTCTACCTATCATCGGGGAGCTGTTTTTT
V gene: TRBV20-1; J gene: TRBJ1-2; D gene: TRBD1; clone size: many; CDR3 protein: CSALPDRQGEYGYTF; CDR3 DNA: TGCAGTGCTCTTCCTGATCGACAGGGGGAATATGGCTACACCTTC